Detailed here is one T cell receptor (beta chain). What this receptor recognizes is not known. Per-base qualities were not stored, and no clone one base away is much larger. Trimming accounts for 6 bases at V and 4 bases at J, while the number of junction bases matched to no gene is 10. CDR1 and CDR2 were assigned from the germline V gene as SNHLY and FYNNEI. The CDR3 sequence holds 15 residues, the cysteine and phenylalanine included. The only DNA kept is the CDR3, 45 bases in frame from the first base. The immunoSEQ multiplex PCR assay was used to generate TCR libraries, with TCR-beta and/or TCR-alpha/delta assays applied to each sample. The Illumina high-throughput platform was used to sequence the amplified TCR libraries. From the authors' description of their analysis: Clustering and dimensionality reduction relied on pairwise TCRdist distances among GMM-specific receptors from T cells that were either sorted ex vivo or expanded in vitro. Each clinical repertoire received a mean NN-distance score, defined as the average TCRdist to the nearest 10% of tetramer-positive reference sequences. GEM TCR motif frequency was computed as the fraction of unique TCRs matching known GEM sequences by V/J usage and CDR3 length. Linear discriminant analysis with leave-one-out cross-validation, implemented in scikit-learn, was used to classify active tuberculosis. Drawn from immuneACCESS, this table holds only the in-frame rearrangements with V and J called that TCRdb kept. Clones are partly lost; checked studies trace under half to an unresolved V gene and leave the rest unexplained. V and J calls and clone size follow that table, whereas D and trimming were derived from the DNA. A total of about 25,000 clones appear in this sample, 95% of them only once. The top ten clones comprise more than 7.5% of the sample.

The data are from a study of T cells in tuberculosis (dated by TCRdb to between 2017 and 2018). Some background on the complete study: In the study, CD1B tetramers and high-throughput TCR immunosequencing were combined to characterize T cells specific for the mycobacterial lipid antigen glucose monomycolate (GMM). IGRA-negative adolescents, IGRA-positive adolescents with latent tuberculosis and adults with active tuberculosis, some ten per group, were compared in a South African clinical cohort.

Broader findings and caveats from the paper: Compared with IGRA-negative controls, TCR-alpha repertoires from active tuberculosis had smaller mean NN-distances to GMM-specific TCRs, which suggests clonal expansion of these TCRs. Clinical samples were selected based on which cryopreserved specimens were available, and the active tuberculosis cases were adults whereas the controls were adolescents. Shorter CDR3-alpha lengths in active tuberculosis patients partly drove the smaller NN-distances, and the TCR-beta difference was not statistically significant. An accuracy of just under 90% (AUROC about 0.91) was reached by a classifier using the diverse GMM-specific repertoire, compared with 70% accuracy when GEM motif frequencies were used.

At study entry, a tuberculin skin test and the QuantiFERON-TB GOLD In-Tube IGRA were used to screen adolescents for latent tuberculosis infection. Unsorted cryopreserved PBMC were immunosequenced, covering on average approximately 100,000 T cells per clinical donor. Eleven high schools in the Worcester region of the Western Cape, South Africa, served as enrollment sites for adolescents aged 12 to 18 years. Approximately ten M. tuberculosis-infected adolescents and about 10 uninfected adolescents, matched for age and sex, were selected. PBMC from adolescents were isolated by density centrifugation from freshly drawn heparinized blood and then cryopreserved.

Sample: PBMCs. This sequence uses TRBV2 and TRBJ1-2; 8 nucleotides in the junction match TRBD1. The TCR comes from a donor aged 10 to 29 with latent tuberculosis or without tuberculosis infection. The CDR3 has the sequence CASRKAGGSAYGYTF. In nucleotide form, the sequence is TGTGCCAGCAGGAAGGCAGGGGGCTCGGCCTATGGCTACACCTTC.